The clone carrying this T cell receptor beta chain was seen at least ten times. The V gene end was trimmed by 4 bases and the J gene end by 9 bases; junction bases not matched to a gene: 4. Germline V gene lookup returns CDR1 MDHEN and CDR2 SYDVKM. The CDR3 totals 14 residues. This specimen belongs to a study of regulatory T cells in long-lasting Graves disease. The TCR beta library used iRepertoire HTBI primers with Arm-PCR amplification of CDR3. TCRdb reprocessed the multiplex PCR reads with MiXCR, giving one entry per CDR3 protein. The profile shows about 300,000 distinct CDR3 sequences, 20% to 25% of them singletons. Time point given: persistent/refractory GD, antithyroid drugs over 5 years with positive TRAb. TCR sequences were obtained from RNA taken from PBMCs.

Sequenced material: peripheral blood mononuclear cells (PBMCs), taken when the disease was refractory, from a patient treated with antithyroid drugs. The clonotype comes from a female donor with Graves disease. J is TRBJ1-6 and V is TRBV28; 9 nucleotides line up with TRBD1. As DNA, the CDR3 is TGTGCCAGCAGTTGGGACAGGGACCTTTCACCCCTCCACTTT. This translates into CASSWDRDLSPLHF. Full variable domain (rest looked up from reference TRBV28 and TRBJ1-6): DVKVTQSSRYLVKRTGEKVFLECVQDMDHENMFWYRQDPGLGLRLIYFSYDVKMKEKGDIPEGYSVSREKKERFSLILESASTNQTSMYLCASSWDRDLSPLHFGNGTRLTVT.